Described below is a single T cell receptor beta chain sequence and its context. This entry belongs to a study of blood T cell repertoires in COVID-19. Across the whole study: Sites in the United States, Italy and Spain provided acute and convalescent COVID-19 samples. The cDNA or gDNA used as material had been derived from T cells, B-cell-depleted T cells, or PBMCs.

V lost 4 bases and J lost 0; bases outside the gene matches: 7. Germline assignment: CDR1 MNHEY and CDR2 SVGAGI. The CDR3 runs 16 residues. The assay was immunoSEQ multiplex PCR, and TCRdb's table has in-frame clones only and misses some. This sample has about 110,000 clones; more than 75% occur once, and the top ten carry approximately 2.1%. The specimen sequenced was peripheral blood. The V gene is TRBV6-5, the J gene TRBJ2-3; 7 bases agree with TRBD2. This clonotype originated in a human donor in a cohort sampled during active COVID-19. The CDR3 region is CASSFKSGASTDTQYF. The CDR3 DNA is TGTGCCAGCAGTTTTAAAAGCGGGGCTAGCACAGATACGCAGTATTTT.